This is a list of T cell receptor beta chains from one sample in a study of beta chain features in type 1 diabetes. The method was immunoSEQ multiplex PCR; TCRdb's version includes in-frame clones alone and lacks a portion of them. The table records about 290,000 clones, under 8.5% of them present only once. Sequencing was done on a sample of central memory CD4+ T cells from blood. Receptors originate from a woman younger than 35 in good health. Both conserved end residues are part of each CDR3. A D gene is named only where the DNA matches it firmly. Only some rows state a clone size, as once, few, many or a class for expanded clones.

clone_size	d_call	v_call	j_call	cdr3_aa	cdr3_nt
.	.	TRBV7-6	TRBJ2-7	CASSSQPQSYEQYF	TGTGCCAGCAGCTCTCAGCCACAGTCCTACGAGCAGTACTTC
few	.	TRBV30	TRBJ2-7	CAWSAGLPKQYF	TGTGCCTGGAGCGCAGGACTGCCGAAGCAGTACTTC
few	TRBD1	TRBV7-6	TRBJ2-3	CASSLGPGGADTQYF	TGTGCCAGCAGCTTAGGGCCAGGGGGCGCAGATACGCAGTATTTT
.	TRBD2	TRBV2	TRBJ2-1	CASSVRLAGEDEQFF	TGTGCCAGCAGTGTAAGGTTAGCGGGGGAAGATGAGCAGTTCTTC
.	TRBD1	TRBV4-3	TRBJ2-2	CASSQDMNRGPGELFF	TGCGCCAGCAGCCAAGATATGAACAGGGGGCCCGGGGAGCTGTTTTTT
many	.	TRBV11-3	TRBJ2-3	CASSLDGNTDTQYF	TGTGCCAGCAGCTTAGACGGCAACACAGATACGCAGTATTTT
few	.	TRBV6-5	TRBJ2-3	CASSLTPQEADTQYF	TGTGCCAGCAGCTTGACCCCGCAGGAGGCAGATACGCAGTATTTT
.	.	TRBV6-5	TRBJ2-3	CASSYSDTDTQYF	TGTGCCAGCAGCTATTCGGACACAGATACGCAGTATTTT
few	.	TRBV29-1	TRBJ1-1	CSVARSNPGTEAFF	TGCAGCGTAGCACGAAGTAACCCCGGGACGGAAGCTTTCTTT
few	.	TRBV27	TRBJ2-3	CASLPLGSSTDTQYF	TGTGCCAGCCTACCCCTAGGTTCTAGCACAGATACGCAGTATTTT
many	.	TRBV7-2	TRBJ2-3	CASSLRDTQYF	TGTGCCAGCAGCTTGAGAGATACGCAGTATTTT
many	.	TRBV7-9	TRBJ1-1	CASSLGRSSLNTEAFF	TGTGCCAGCAGCTTAGGCCGCAGCTCTTTGAACACTGAAGCTTTCTTT
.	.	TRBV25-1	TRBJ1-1	CASSAYRQEEAFF	TGTGCCAGCAGTGCCTACAGACAGGAGGAAGCTTTCTTT
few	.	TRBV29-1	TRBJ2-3	CSVDPGDSTDTQYF	TGCAGCGTTGACCCAGGGGACAGCACAGATACGCAGTATTTT
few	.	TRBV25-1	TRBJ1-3	CASSEQGWNTIYF	TGTGCCAGCAGTGAACAGGGGTGGAACACCATATATTTT
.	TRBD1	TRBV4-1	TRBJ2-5	CASSQAATGSWETQYF	TGCGCCAGCAGCCAAGCTGCGACAGGGAGTTGGGAGACCCAGTACTTC
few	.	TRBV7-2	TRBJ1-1	CASSLRVGKAFF	TGTGCCAGCAGCTTGAGGGTAGGGAAAGCTTTCTTT
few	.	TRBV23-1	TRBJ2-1	CASSHPPQGYNEQFF	TGCGCCAGCAGTCATCCCCCACAGGGATACAATGAGCAGTTCTTC
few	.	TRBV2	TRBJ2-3	CASSDAYTQYF	TGTGCCAGCAGTGATGCTTATACGCAGTATTTT
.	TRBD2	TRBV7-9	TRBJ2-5	CASSLSGRGDQETQYF	TGTGCCAGCTCACTAAGCGGGAGAGGAGACCAAGAGACCCAGTACTTC
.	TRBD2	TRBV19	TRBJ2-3	CASSTLAGGGDTQYF	TGTGCCAGTAGTACACTAGCGGGAGGTGGAGATACGCAGTATTTT
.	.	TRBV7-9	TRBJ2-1	CASSFGGAGGNEQFF	TGTGCCAGCAGCTTTGGGGGCGCTGGAGGCAATGAGCAGTTCTTC
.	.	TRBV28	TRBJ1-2	CASSLQGFYGYTF	TGTGCCAGCAGTTTACAGGGGTTCTATGGCTACACCTTC
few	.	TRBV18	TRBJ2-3	CASSPSLARTASTDTQYF	TGTGCCAGCTCACCTAGTTTGGCCAGGACAGCGAGCACAGATACGCAGTATTTT